The next 23 T cell receptor beta chains were all read from a single sample in a study of T cell responses to AZD1222 COVID-19 vaccine. Some clones are missing from TCRdb's copy, which holds only in-frame ones; the method was immunoSEQ multiplex PCR. The sample lists over 150,000 clones; approximately 91% were seen once. Sequencing used peripheral blood, obtained on day 0 of AZD1222 vaccination. These receptors were taken from an adult in good health.

The V gene is TRBV10-1, the J gene TRBJ2-5; possibly TRBD1 for D (5 bases). The CDR3 is 15 amino acids. Germline V gene lookup returns CDR1 WNHNN and CDR2 SYGVQD (reference sequence). The V and J ends lost 2 bases and 2 bases respectively, with 12 bases between them. The CDR3 protein is CASSEPRTHQETQYF. The CDR3 DNA reads TGCGCCAGCAGTGAGCCAAGGACACATCAAGAGACCCAGTACTTC.

The J gene is TRBJ1-2, the V gene TRBV21-1; the table's TRBD1 call for D was not verified on the DNA. TRBV21-1 corresponds to a pseudogene. This CDR3 is 15 amino acids long. CDR3 nucleotides: TGTGCCAGCAGCAGAATCGACAGGGGAAACTATGGCTACACCTTC. It specifies CASSRIDRGNYGYTF.

By proportion, this clone is medium-sized. This chain uses TRBV7-9 with TRBJ1-1; no clear D gene. The germline gives CDR1 SEHNR, CDR2 FQNEAQ (reference sequence). V was pared by 2 bases and J by 3 bases, with 4 bases between. The CDR3 is 12 amino acids. The CDR3 bases are TGTGCCAGCAGCTTATTTGACACTGAAGCTTTCTTT. Amino acid sequence: CASSLFDTEAFF.

This clone was counted once. The chain has TRBV6-4 and TRBJ2-2; the match to TRBD1 covers 9 bases. Trimming at V came to 6 bases and at J to 6 bases, leaving 11 bases not matched to a gene. Germline lookup yields CDR1 MRHNA and CDR2 SNTAGT. CDR3 length equals 16 residues. In DNA form, the CDR3 reads TGTGCCAGCAGCGCCGGGACAGGGACAAGCGCCGGGGAGCTGTTTTTT. It codes for CASSAGTGTSAGELFF.

A few counts support this clone. The chain employs TRBV7-6 and TRBJ1-3; perhaps TRBD1 as D (5 bases). The germline gives CDR1 SGHVS, CDR2 FNYEAQ. V dropped 6 bases and J dropped 0 bases, with 12 bases sitting between them. This CDR3 region has 15 residues. The CDR3 spells CASREGPSSGNTIYF. The CDR3 nucleotides are TGTGCCAGCAGAGAGGGACCGTCCTCTGGAAACACCATATATTTT.

The rearrangement links TRBV28 to TRBJ1-1; D is perhaps TRBD1 (6 bases). The germline V gene encodes CDR1 MDHEN and CDR2 SYDVKM. V was clipped by 6 bases and J by 3 bases, with 17 bases between them. The CDR3 is 15 amino acids. This CDR3 is CASRSSGQHYTEAFF. The DNA of the CDR3 is TGTGCCAGCAGGAGTTCCGGACAGCATTACACTGAAGCTTTCTTT. The variable domain in full, completed from reference TRBV28 and TRBJ1-1, reads DVKVTQSSRYLVKRTGEKVFLECVQDMDHENMFWYRQDPGLGLRLIYFSYDVKMKEKGDIPEGYSVSREKKERFSLILESASTNQTSMYLCASRSSGQHYTEAFFGQGTRLTVV.

The rearrangement uses TRBV18 and TRBJ1-2, with a weak D call TRBD1 (5 bases). CDR1 is KGHSH and CDR2 is LQKENI in the germline V gene. The CDR3 runs 17 residues. Trimming took 3 bases from V and 7 from J, leaving 24 bases between them. CDR3 coding DNA: TGTGCCAGCTCACCGGCCCCCCCGGGACCGGGGATTGGTGGCTACACCTTC. This gives the protein CASSPAPPGPGIGGYTF.

This chain joins TRBV6-5 and TRBJ1-1; D is ambiguous. Looked up from germline, CDR1 is MNHEY and CDR2 is SVGAGI. The CDR3 extends over 15 amino acids. V was pared by 4 bases and J by 1 base, with 13 bases between. CDR3: CASSFDPIRNTEAFF. DNA for the CDR3: TGTGCCAGCAGTTTCGACCCCATCAGGAACACTGAAGCTTTCTTT.

The V gene is TRBV5-1, the J gene TRBJ2-2; D might be TRBD1 (6 bases). The CDR3 is 15 residues long. Trimming removed 4 bases from V and 4 bases from J, with 14 bases in between. Germline CDR1 is SGHRS and CDR2 is YFSETQ. The CDR3 protein is CASSAGTPVTGELFF. CDR3 DNA sequence: TGCGCCAGCAGCGCCGGGACACCCGTCACCGGGGAGCTGTTTTTT.

The CDR3 region has the DNA TGTGCCAGCAGCAAGGGACAGGGTAAAGAGACCCAGTACTTC. Residues: CASSKGQGKETQYF. The chain recombines TRBV7-2 with TRBJ2-5; 9 bases are a match to TRBD1. The CDR3 extends over 14 amino acids. V shed 5 bases and J 3 bases; nucleotides not matched to a gene: 4. Germline-derived CDR1 and CDR2 are SGHTA and FQGNSA. The full variable domain, rest sourced from reference TRBV7-2 and TRBJ2-5, is GAGVSQSPSNKVTEKGKDVELRCDPISGHTALYWYRQSLGQGLEFLIYFQGNSAPDKSGLPSDRFSAERTGGSVSTLTIQRTQQEDSAVYLCASSKGQGKETQYFGPGTRLLVL.

The table lists this clone with a few counts. The V and J genes are TRBV24-1 and TRBJ2-3, with 7 positions matching TRBD2. Per germline, CDR1 KGHDR and CDR2 SFDVKD. The CDR3 contains 14 residues. Trimming removed 2 bases from V and 2 bases from J; junction bases left unmatched: 0. The CDR3 coding sequence is TGTGCCACCAGTGATTGGGACTACACAGATACGCAGTATTTT. Protein sequence: CATSDWDYTDTQYF.

J is TRBJ1-5 and V is TRBV4-1; D possibly corresponds to TRBD1 (6 bases). This CDR3 region has 17 residues. Trimming took off 0 bases at V and 5 bases at J, with 17 bases between the two ends. Germline lookup yields CDR1 MGHRA and CDR2 YSYEKL. The CDR3 region is CASSQEDLGQTYQPQHF. DNA of the CDR3: TGCGCCAGCAGCCAAGAAGACTTAGGACAGACTTATCAGCCCCAGCATTTT.

CDR3 coding DNA: TGTGCCAGCAGCAAAGGGGGAGATACGCAGTATTTT. This codes for CASSKGGDTQYF. The chain employs TRBV21-1 and TRBJ2-3. TRBV21-1 corresponds to a pseudogene. The CDR3 totals 12 residues.

This clone was seen just once. This chain uses TRBV14 with TRBJ1-1, with 7 bases aligning to TRBD1. The CDR3 covers 15 residues. Looked up from germline, CDR1 is SGHDN and CDR2 is FVKESK. V shed 7 bases, J shed 1 base, and the junction held 9 bases outside the gene matches. The CDR3 coding sequence is TGTGCCAGCAAGGATATGGACAGGCCGAACACTGAAGCTTTCTTT. Its protein is CASKDMDRPNTEAFF.

The rearrangement joins TRBV6-2 or TRBV6-3 to TRBJ1-2; D might be TRBD1 (5 bases). Trimming left V 3 bases short and J 8 bases short, with 13 bases between. The CDR3 extends over 13 amino acids. Germline loops: CDR1 MNHEY, CDR2 SVGEGT. In DNA form, the CDR3 reads TGTGCCAGCAGTTATACGGGGGGTGTAGGCTACACCTTC. It encodes CASSYTGGVGYTF.

This clone was counted only a few times. J is TRBJ1-1 and V is TRBV28, with D uncertain. Germline CDR1 reads MDHEN; CDR2 reads SYDVKM. V was pared by 3 bases and J by 0 bases, with 8 bases between. The CDR3 consists of 14 residues. CDR3 amino acids: CASSLADMNTEAFF. The DNA of the CDR3 is TGTGCCAGCAGTTTGGCGGATATGAACACTGAAGCTTTCTTT.

The chain uses TRBV28 and TRBJ1-5; 7 bases agree with TRBD1. The trim removed 1 base at V and 4 bases at J, leaving 10 bases unmatched. Germline CDR1 is MDHEN and CDR2 is SYDVKM. The CDR3 runs 17 residues. The DNA for the CDR3 is TGTGCCAGCAGTTTATTCGCTCGACAGGGAGGGAATCAGCCCCAGCATTTT. It specifies CASSLFARQGGNQPQHF.

The rearrangement joins TRBV29-1 to TRBJ1-1; TRBD1 is a possible D gene (5 bases). Trimming took off 7 bases at V and 4 bases at J, with 16 bases between the two ends. This CDR3 comprises 13 residues. Germline V gives CDR1 SQVTM, CDR2 ANQGSEA. The CDR3 loop reads CSASRRGGTEAFF. The CDR3 nucleotides read TGCAGCGCGTCTCGGAGGGGCGGCACTGAAGCTTTCTTT.

The CDR3 bases are TGTGCCAGCAGTGCGGACAGGCGGGATGGCTACACCTTC. Translating gives CASSADRRDGYTF. The V gene is TRBV6-6, the J gene TRBJ1-2; 7 positions agree with TRBD1. Trimming at V came to 5 bases and at J to 6 bases, leaving 6 bases not matched to a gene. In germline, CDR1 is MNHNY, CDR2 SVGAGI (reference sequence). CDR3 length: 13 amino acids.

This CDR3 is CAWSVGAPDTQYF. The CDR3 DNA sequence: TGTGCCTGGAGTGTTGGGGCCCCAGATACGCAGTATTTT. V gene TRBV30 combines with J gene TRBJ2-3; a weak D match, TRBD1 (5 bases). The length of the CDR3 is 13 residues. V was shortened by 0 bases and J by 4 bases, with 8 bases between the two germline ends. Germline V lookup: CDR1 GTSNPN, CDR2 SVGIG (reference sequence). The full variable domain, rest sourced from reference TRBV30 and TRBJ2-3, is SQTIHQWPATLVQPVGSPLSLECTVEGTSNPNLYWYRQAAGRGLQLLFYSVGIGQISSEVPQNLSASRPQDRQFILSSKKLLLSDSGFYLCAWSVGAPDTQYFGPGTRLTVL.

The chain carries TRBV28 and TRBJ1-2; TRBD1 agrees at 8 bases. This CDR3 region has 16 residues. Trimming at V came to 7 bases and at J to 5 bases, leaving 15 bases not matched to a gene. The V gene's germline CDR1 is MDHEN and CDR2 SYDVKM. CDR3 amino acids: CASTPGGQGIGYGYTF. The CDR3, as DNA: TGTGCCAGCACCCCCGGAGGACAGGGTATAGGGTATGGCTACACCTTC.

This clone was counted a few times. The rearrangement links TRBV19 to TRBJ1-1, with 8 bases that match TRBD1. The CDR3 has 15 residues. Germline lookup yields CDR1 LNHDA and CDR2 SQIVND (reference sequence). The V segment lost 3 bases and the J segment 7 bases; nucleotides outside the gene matches: 10. Written as DNA, the CDR3 is TGTGCCAGTAGTATCCTCGCAGGGGGCTCGAATGAAGCTTTCTTT. Its translation is CASSILAGGSNEAFF.

The chain employs TRBV28 and TRBJ2-5; D not certain. V lost 5 bases, J lost 5 bases, and 9 bases lay in between. Germline lookup yields CDR1 MDHEN and CDR2 SYDVKM. The CDR3 has 12 residues. The CDR3 DNA is TGTGCCAGCAGTCCCCTTGGGGAGACCCAGTACTTC. Encoded protein: CASSPLGETQYF.